The rows below give T cell receptor beta chains drawn from one sample of a study of blood T cell repertoires in COVID-19. Profiled with immunoSEQ multiplex PCR; TCRdb holds only in-frame clones, not every one. The sample records a few hundred thousand clones, 75% to 90% being singletons. Sequencing was carried out using peripheral blood. The source is a woman in her thirties or forties who had recovered from COVID-19. The CDR3 runs from the conserved cysteine through the conserved F or W. D genes are given only for firm matches. A clone size is listed for some rows: how often the clone was seen (once, few, many), or a class if it is expanded.

D gene	clone size	V gene	J gene	CDR3 DNA	CDR3 protein
TRBD1	-	TRBV7-2	TRBJ2-3	TGTGCCAGCAGCTCCGGGACAGGACTTTTAGATACGCAGTATTTT	CASSSGTGLLDTQYF
-	-	TRBV28	TRBJ1-1	TGTGCCAGCAGCTTAAGACAGCTTGAAGCTTTCTTT	CASSLRQLEAFF
TRBD1	-	TRBV6-5	TRBJ2-2	TGTGCCAGCAGCCCAATACAGGGGGCAACCGGGGAGCTGTTTTTT	CASSPIQGATGELFF
TRBD1	-	TRBV3-1/TRBV3-2	TRBJ1-3	TGTGCCAGCAGCCCCAGGACAGGGGGAAGTGGTGGAAACACCATATATTTT	CASSPRTGGSGGNTIYF
-	-	TRBV6-1	TRBJ1-5	TGTGCCAGCAGTGAAGTACAGGATCAGCCCCAGCATTTT	CASSEVQDQPQHF
TRBD2	once	TRBV5-4	TRBJ2-3	TGTGCCAGCAGCAAGGGACTAGCGGGGGGGCGGCTCGCAGATACGCAGTATTTT	CASSKGLAGGRLADTQYF
-	-	TRBV7-9	TRBJ2-5	TGTGCCAGCAGCTCGGGAGAAGAGACCCAGTACTTC	CASSSGEETQYF
-	-	TRBV7-9	TRBJ2-1	TGTGCCAGCAGCCCCCGTGGGGGCGGCTACAATGAGCAGTTCTTC	CASSPRGGGYNEQFF
-	-	TRBV7-9	TRBJ2-2	TGTGCCAGCAGCCTACCAGGTCTGGGCACCGGGGAGCTGTTTTTT	CASSLPGLGTGELFF
-	-	TRBV6-2/TRBV6-3	TRBJ1-1	TGTGCCAGCAGTCAACCGGGACTGGGCACTGAAGCTTTCTTT	CASSQPGLGTEAFF
TRBD1	once	TRBV7-2	TRBJ2-5	TGTGCCAGCAGCTTGCACACGACAGGGCATCGTCAAGAGACCCAGTACTTC	CASSLHTTGHRQETQYF
TRBD1	-	TRBV7-8	TRBJ1-1	TGTGCCAGCAGCCCCCGGCAGGGGGCGGCTTTCTTT	CASSPRQGAAFF
TRBD1	-	TRBV28	TRBJ1-1	TGTGCCAGCAGCGGACAGGGTCGCGCCACTGAAGCTTTCTTT	CASSGQGRATEAFF
TRBD1	-	TRBV19	TRBJ1-5	TGTGCCAGTAGCCAGACAGGGAGCAATCAGCCCCAGCATTTT	CASSQTGSNQPQHF
TRBD2	-	TRBV30	TRBJ2-2	TGTGCCTGGAGGGGGGCTAGCGGGAGGGCCTGGAACACCGGGGAGCTGTTTTTT	CAWRGASGRAWNTGELFF
TRBD1	-	TRBV12-3/TRBV12-4	TRBJ2-7	TGTGCCAGCCGGACAGGGGGCGGCGAGCAGTACTTC	CASRTGGGEQYF
TRBD1	-	TRBV27	TRBJ1-1	TGTGCCAGCAGTTTTGTCAGGGGGCACACTGAAGCTTTCTTT	CASSFVRGHTEAFF
TRBD1	-	TRBV29-1	TRBJ1-4	TGCAGCGCCTCGGAGGGGGCCTTTAATGAAAAACTGTTTTTT	CSASEGAFNEKLFF
-	-	TRBV5-6	TRBJ1-4	TGTGCCAGCAGCGAAGCGGGAAGGCGGGAAAATGAAAAACTGTTTTTT	CASSEAGRRENEKLFF
-	-	TRBV10-2	TRBJ2-7	TGCGCCAGCGTCAGCGTCTCCTACGAGCAGTACTTC	CASVSVSYEQYF
TRBD1	-	TRBV11-2	TRBJ1-1	TGTGCCAGCAGCCAGGGACAGGGATACATTGAAGCTTTCTTT	CASSQGQGYIEAFF
-	-	TRBV1	TRBJ2-5	TGCACCAGCATTTCTGAGGACTTATTAGAGACCCAGTACTTC	CTSISEDLLETQYF
-	-	TRBV9	TRBJ2-5	TGTGCCAGCAGCGTAGAACGGACTGAAGAGACCCAGTACTTC	CASSVERTEETQYF
-	-	TRBV11-2	TRBJ1-3	TGTGCCAGCACCGGACTACAAGCGAGCACCATATATTTT	CASTGLQASTIYF
TRBD2	-	TRBV7-9	TRBJ2-5	TGTGCCAGCAGCTCCCTCGGGGGGTACCAAGAGACCCAGTACTTC	CASSSLGGYQETQYF
TRBD1	-	TRBV18	TRBJ1-3	TGTGCCAGCTCACCCTCAGGGGGTACTGGAAACACCATATATTTT	CASSPSGGTGNTIYF
-	-	TRBV15	TRBJ1-1	TGTGCCACCAGCACCGAGGGCCTAGGGAACACTGAAGCTTTCTTT	CATSTEGLGNTEAFF
TRBD1	-	TRBV19	TRBJ1-1	TGTGCCAGTAACCTTCGGGACAGGGGGCGTGGGACTGAAGCTTTCTTT	CASNLRDRGRGTEAFF
-	-	TRBV4-3	TRBJ2-2	TGCGCCAGCAGCCAAGCCACGGGACAAGACACCGGGGAGCTGTTTTTT	CASSQATGQDTGELFF
-	-	TRBV7-2	TRBJ1-4	TGTGCCAGCAGCCAAAATCCCGGGGGGGCGATAACTAATGAAAAACTGTTTTTT	CASSQNPGGAITNEKLFF
-	-	TRBV7-9	TRBJ2-5	TGTGCCAGCCATAGTTTCAGCGCACAAGAGACCCAGTACTTC	CASHSFSAQETQYF
TRBD2	few	TRBV7-8	TRBJ2-1	TGTGCCAGCAGCTTAGTGGCGGGAGGATCCAATGAGCAGTTCTTC	CASSLVAGGSNEQFF
-	once	TRBV6-5	TRBJ2-1	TGTGCCAGTGGACACGTCTCCTACAATGAGCAGTTCTTC	CASGHVSYNEQFF
-	-	TRBV2	TRBJ1-2	TGTGCCAGCACCCTTAACTATGGCTACACCTTC	CASTLNYGYTF
-	once	TRBV14	TRBJ2-3	TGTGCCAGCAGCCAAGGGAAAGCGGTCCTGTCCACAGATACGCAGTATTTT	CASSQGKAVLSTDTQYF